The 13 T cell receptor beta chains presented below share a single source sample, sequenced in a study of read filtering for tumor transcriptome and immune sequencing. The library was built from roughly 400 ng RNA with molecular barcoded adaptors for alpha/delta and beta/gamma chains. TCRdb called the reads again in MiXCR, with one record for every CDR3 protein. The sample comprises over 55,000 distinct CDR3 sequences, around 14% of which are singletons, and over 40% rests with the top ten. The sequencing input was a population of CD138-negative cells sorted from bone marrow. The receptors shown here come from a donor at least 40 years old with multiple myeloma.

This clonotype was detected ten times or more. The CDR3 DNA sequence: TGTGCCAGCAGTTACTCGATGCAGGGGGCCTCCTATAATTCACCCCTCCACTTT. Its translation is CASSYSMQGASYNSPLHF. This chain connects TRBV6-5 to TRBJ1-6, with 8 bases aligning to TRBD1. Trimming took 0 bases from V and 0 from J; bases not matched to a gene: 4. Germline V gene sequence: CDR1 MNHEY, CDR2 SVGAGI. This CDR3 has 18 residues.

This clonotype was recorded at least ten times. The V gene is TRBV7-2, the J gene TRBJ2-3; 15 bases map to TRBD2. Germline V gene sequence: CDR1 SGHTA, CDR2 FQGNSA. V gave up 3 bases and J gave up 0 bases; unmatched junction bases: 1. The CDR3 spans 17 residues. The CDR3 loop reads CASSLGTSGRSTDTQYF. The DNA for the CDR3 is TGTGCCAGCAGCTTGGGGACTAGCGGGAGGAGCACAGATACGCAGTATTTT.

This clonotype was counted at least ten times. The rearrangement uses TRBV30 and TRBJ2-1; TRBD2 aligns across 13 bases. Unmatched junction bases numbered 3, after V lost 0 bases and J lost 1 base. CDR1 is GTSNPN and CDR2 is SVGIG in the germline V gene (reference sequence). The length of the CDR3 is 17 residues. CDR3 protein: CAWSVGLAGWSYNEQFF. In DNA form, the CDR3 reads TGTGCCTGGAGTGTGGGACTAGCGGGATGGTCCTACAATGAGCAGTTCTTC.

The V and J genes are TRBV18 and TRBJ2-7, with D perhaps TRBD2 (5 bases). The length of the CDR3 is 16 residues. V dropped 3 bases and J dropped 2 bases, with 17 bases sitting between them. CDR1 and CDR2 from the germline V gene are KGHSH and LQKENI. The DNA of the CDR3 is TGTGCCAGCTCACCGTCACTTTTCGGGGTAACCTACGAGCAGTACTTC. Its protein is CASSPSLFGVTYEQYF.

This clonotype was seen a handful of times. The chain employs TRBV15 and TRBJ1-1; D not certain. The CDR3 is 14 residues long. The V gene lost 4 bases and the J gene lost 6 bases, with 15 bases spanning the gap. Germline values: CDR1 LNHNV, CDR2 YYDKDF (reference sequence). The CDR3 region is CATSTLRQGPEAFF. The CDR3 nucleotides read TGTGCCACCAGCACTCTAAGACAAGGTCCTGAAGCTTTCTTT.

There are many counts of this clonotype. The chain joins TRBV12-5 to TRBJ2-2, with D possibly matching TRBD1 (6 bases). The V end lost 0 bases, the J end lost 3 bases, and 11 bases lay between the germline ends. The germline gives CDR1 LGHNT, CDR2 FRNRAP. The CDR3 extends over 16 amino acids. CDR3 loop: CASGLVGGTDTGELFF. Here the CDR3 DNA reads TGTGCTAGTGGTTTGGTAGGGGGAACGGACACCGGGGAGCTGTTTTTT.

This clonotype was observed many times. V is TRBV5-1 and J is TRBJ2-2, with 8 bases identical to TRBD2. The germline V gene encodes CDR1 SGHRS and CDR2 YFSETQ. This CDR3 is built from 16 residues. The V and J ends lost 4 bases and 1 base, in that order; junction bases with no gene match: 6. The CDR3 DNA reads TGCGCCAGCAGCCCCCTGCTAGCGGGGAACACCGGGGAGCTGTTTTTT. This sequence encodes CASSPLLAGNTGELFF.

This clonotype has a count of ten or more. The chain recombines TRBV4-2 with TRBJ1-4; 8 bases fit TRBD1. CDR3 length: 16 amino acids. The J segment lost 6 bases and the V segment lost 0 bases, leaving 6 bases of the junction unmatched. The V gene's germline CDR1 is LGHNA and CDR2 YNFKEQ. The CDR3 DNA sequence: TGTGCCAGCAGCCAAGAAGCCCAGGGGGCATATGAAAAACTGTTTTTT. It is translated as CASSQEAQGAYEKLFF.

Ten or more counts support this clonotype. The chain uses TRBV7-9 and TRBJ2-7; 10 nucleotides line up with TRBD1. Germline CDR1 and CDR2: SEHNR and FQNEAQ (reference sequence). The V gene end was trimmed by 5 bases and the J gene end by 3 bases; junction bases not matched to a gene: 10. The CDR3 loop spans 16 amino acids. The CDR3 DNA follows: TGTGCCAGCAGCCAGGGGACAGGGGTCCCCAACTACGAGCAGTACTTC. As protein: CASSQGTGVPNYEQYF.

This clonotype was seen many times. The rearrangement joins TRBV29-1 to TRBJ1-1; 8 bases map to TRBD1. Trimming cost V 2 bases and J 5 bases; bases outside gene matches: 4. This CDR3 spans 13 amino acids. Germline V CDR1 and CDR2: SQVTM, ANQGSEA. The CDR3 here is CSVESGGRTEAFF. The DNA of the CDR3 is TGCAGCGTTGAATCAGGGGGCAGAACTGAAGCTTTCTTT.

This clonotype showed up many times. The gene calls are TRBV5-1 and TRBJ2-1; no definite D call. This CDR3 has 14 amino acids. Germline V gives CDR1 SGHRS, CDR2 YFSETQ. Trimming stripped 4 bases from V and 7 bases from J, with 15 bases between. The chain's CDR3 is CASSPTSLNNEQFF. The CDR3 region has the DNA TGCGCCAGCAGCCCGACGTCACTGAATAATGAGCAGTTCTTC.

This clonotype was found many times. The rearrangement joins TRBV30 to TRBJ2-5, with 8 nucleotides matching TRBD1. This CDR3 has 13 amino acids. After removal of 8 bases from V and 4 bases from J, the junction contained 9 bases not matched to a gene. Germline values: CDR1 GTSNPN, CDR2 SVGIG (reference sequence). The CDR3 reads CARSQGAGETQYF. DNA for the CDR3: TGTGCCCGATCGCAGGGGGCAGGAGAGACCCAGTACTTC.

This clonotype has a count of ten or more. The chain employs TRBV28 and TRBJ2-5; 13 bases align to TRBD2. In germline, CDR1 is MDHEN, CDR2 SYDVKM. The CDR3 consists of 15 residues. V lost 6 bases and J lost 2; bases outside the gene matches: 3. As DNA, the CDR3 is TGTGCCAGCAGACTAGCGGGGGGGCTACAAGAGACCCAGTACTTC. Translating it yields CASRLAGGLQETQYF.